This T cell receptor (beta chain) was captured in a study of blood T cell repertoires in COVID-19. Study in general: Samples came from the United States, Italy and Spain, spanning acute and convalescent COVID-19. Nucleic acid was either cDNA or gDNA, and it came from T cells, B-cell-depleted T cells, or PBMCs.

Produced via immunoSEQ multiplex PCR; TCRdb's table is partial and in-frame only. The sample carries some 200,000 clones, roughly 86% recorded once. The V and J ends lost 0 bases and 4 bases, in that order; junction bases with no gene match: 8. The germline V gene encodes CDR1 KGHSH and CDR2 LQKENI. CDR3 length: 17 amino acids. Only a few counts were recorded for this clone. The source is a woman aged 35 to 49 with acute or convalescent COVID-19. The sequencing input was peripheral blood. The rearrangement links TRBV18 to TRBJ1-2; 10 bases are a match to TRBD1. CDR3 loop: CASSPPVGTGATYGYTF. The CDR3 DNA sequence: TGTGCCAGCTCACCACCGGTCGGGACAGGGGCTACCTATGGCTACACCTTC.